The present entry profiles one T cell receptor beta chain with its context. Repertoires were generated with immunoSEQ multiplex PCR, while TCRdb's copy carries only in-frame clones and drops some. Counted here are about 400,000 clones, 86% occurring once; the ten biggest clones make up 7% to 7.5%. The data originate from a study of blood T cell repertoires in COVID-19. Whole-study context: Samples representing acute and convalescent COVID-19 were sourced from the United States, Italy and Spain.

Patients at the Seattle site were enrolled during active infection and followed longitudinally. There are 13 residues in the CDR3. Germline CDR1 MNHEY, CDR2 SMNVEV (reference sequence). The ends were cut back, 5 bases at V and 9 bases at J, with 14 bases in the middle. Sequenced sample: peripheral blood. The chain links TRBV27 to TRBJ2-1; D uncertain. This receptor was identified in a woman aged 55 to 70 with COVID-19, enrolled during active disease. CDR3 residues: CASSPPAGVEQFF. As DNA, the CDR3 is TGTGCCAGCAGTCCCCCCGCCGGTGTTGAGCAGTTCTTC.